The entry below describes one T cell receptor beta chain. This clone was counted once. What this receptor recognizes is not known. No clone much larger than this one lies a single base away; base qualities are absent. This sample is part of a study of OX40 agonist ivuxolimab in advanced cancers. About the full investigation: The costimulatory receptor OX40 (CD134) was targeted by ivuxolimab, a fully human IgG2 agonistic monoclonal antibody. Intravenous ivuxolimab was administered to patients every 2 weeks at six dose levels: 0.01, 0.1, 0.3, 1.5, 3 and 10 mg/kg. Of the approximately 50 patients in dose escalation, about 20 had hepatocellular carcinoma, some 15 had melanoma, 9 had renal cell carcinoma and 9 had head and neck cancer. In the dose-escalation cohort, around four fifths of patients were male, and the mean age was around 65 years with a range of about 20 to 79. Patients were allowed to have had prior anti-PD-1, anti-PD-L1 or anti-CTLA-4 therapy, and 40% of the dose-escalation patients had previously received checkpoint inhibitors. Partial responses were achieved by three dose-escalation patients, of whom one had hepatocellular carcinoma and two had cutaneous melanoma. Peripheral TCRbeta sequencing aimed to test whether ivuxolimab altered TCR sequence diversity and caused clonal T-cell expansion. The paper describes the monotherapy dose-escalation part (N = 52 patients) of the phase I trial of ivuxolimab. Overall results and qualifications from the work: In the 0.1-3.0 mg/kg groups, partial responders had among the lowest normalized peripheral clonal expansion, particularly in CD8+ T cells. Low levels of normalized T-cell clonal expansion were also seen in some patients who did not respond. Antigen specificity was not determined for the clonally expanded peripheral T cells. Clonal expansion of both CD4+ and CD8+ blood T cells was observed from baseline to week 6 at doses 0.1 to 3.0 mg/kg. After ivuxolimab, more expanded clones were found on average in CD8+ T cells than in CD4+ T cells.

The V and J ends are trimmed by 1 base and 2 bases, leaving 12 bases between them. The germline V gene yields SNHLY for CDR1 and FYNNEI for CDR2. Reading from cysteine to phenylalanine, the CDR3 counts 16 amino acids. Just CDR3 DNA is preserved here, 48 bases in frame from base 1. The trial excluded patients who had a history of autoimmune disease or were on systemic immunosuppression. In every dose cohort, peripheral blood was drawn for TCR sequencing at baseline, cycle 4 day 1, and cycle 7 day 1. The samples were drawn from a first-in-human, open-label, multicenter phase I dose-escalation trial of ivuxolimab. Adults with locally advanced or metastatic melanoma, renal cell carcinoma, hepatocellular carcinoma or head and neck squamous cell carcinoma were enrolled in the trial. Before TCR sequencing, CD4+ T cells and CD8+ T cells were sorted from peripheral blood as separate populations. For sequencing of the TCRbeta CDR3 region, genomic DNA was extracted from the sorted cells. TCRbeta CDR3 regions were sequenced using the immunoSEQ Assay. The source is immuneACCESS, and TCRdb retained only in-frame sequences with V and J called. Part of the clones is not carried over; for the studies checked, unresolved V genes explain less than half of this, and the remainder is unexplained. This sample gives tens of thousands of clones in total; almost 90% of them show up just once. Of the sample, roughly 4.5% falls within the top ten clones.

Recombination linked TRBV2 to TRBJ1-5; possibly the D gene is TRBD1, per 5 matching bases. The sequence came from an adult with an advanced solid tumor such as melanoma, head and neck, liver or kidney cancer. The sequenced sample was CD4+ or CD8+ T cells sorted from blood, obtained in a trial of the OX40 agonist ivuxolimab. CDR3 loop: CASSEGGRGRNQPQHF. The DNA reads TGTGCCAGCAGTGAAGGGGGCAGAGGACGCAATCAGCCCCAGCATTTT. When the CDR3 is completed using the reference TRBV2 and TRBJ1-5 genes on either side, the full variable domain is EPEVTQTPSHQVTQMGQEVILRCVPISNHLYFYWYRQILGQKVEFLVSFYNNEISEKSEIFDDQFSVERPDGSNFTLKIRSTKLEDSAMYFCASSEGGRGRNQPQHFGDGTRLSIL.